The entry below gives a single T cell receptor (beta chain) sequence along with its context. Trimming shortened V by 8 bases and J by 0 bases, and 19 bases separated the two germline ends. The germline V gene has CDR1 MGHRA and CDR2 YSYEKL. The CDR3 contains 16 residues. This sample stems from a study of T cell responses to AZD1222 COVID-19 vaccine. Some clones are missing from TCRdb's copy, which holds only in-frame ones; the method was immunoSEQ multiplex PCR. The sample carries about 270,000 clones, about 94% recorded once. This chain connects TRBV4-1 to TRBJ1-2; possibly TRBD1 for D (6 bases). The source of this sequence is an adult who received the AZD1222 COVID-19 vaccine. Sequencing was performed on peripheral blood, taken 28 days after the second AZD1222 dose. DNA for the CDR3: TGCGCCAGCTCCTCATCCGGGGACAAACCTAACTATGGCTACACCTTC. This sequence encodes CASSSSGDKPNYGYTF.